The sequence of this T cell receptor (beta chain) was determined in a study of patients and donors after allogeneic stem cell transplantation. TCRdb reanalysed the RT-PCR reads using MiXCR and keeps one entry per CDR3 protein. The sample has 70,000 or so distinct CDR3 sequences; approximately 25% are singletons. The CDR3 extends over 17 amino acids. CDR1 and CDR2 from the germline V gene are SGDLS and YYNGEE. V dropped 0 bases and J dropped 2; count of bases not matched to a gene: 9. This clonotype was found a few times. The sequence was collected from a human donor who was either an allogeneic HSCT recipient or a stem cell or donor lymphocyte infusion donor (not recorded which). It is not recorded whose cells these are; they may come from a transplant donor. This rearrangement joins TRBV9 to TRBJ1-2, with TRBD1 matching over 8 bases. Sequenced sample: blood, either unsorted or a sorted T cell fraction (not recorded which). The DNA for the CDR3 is TGTGCCAGCAGCGTAGGACAGGGGAGCTTGGTAAACTATGGCTACACCTTC. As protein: CASSVGQGSLVNYGYTF.